Below, 2 T cell receptor beta chains from the same sample are listed, as sequenced in a study of CD8+CD57+ T cells in acquired aplastic anemia. CDR3 and TCR beta VDJ profiling relied on genomic DNA as the template. TCRdb redid the calling of the reads with MiXCR, one entry per CDR3 protein. The repertoire holds 200,000 to 250,000 distinct CDR3 sequences, over 60% seen once, with 29% in the top ten. Specimen: sorted CD4+, CD8+, or CD8+CD57+ T cells (not recorded which) from PBMCs. The receptors were gathered from a human donor in good health.

The chain carries TRBV15 and TRBJ2-7, with 9 bases lining up with TRBD1. CDR3 length: 14 residues. V shed 4 bases and J 3 bases; nucleotides not matched to a gene: 4. Germline V gene lookup returns CDR1 LNHNV and CDR2 YYDKDF (reference sequence). The CDR3 loop reads CATSNSGQGYEQYF. DNA for the CDR3: TGTGCCACCAGCAACTCGGGACAGGGCTACGAGCAGTACTTC.

The V and J genes are TRBV20-1 and TRBJ1-5, with TRBD1 as a possible D gene (6 bases). Germline V gene sequence: CDR1 DFQATT, CDR2 SNEGSKA (reference sequence). Trimming cost V 3 bases and J 4 bases, with 19 bases left between them. The CDR3 totals 16 residues. CDR3 region: CSASEGGSRPNQPQHF. The CDR3 bases are TGCAGTGCTAGCGAGGGGGGTTCGCGACCAAATCAGCCCCAGCATTTT.